The 4 T cell receptor beta chains listed next were all sequenced from one sample in a study of blood T cells in healthy people across ages. The authors ran a second PCR of about 6 to 11 cycles using a sample-barcoded 5' primer and a J-beta primer mix. TCRdb reanalysed the 5' RACE reads using MiXCR and keeps one entry per CDR3 protein. The sample lists hundreds of thousands of distinct CDR3 sequences, 49% occurring once. The material sequenced was blood. The receptors stem from a woman aged 60 to 75 in good health.

A few counts support this clonotype. The chain combines TRBV7-2 with TRBJ2-4; weak D call: TRBD1 (7 bases). V dropped 4 bases and J dropped 9 bases, with 13 bases sitting between them. Germline V gene lookup returns CDR1 SGHTA and CDR2 FQGNSA. The CDR3 covers 13 residues. The CDR3 protein is CASSSFQGGIQYF. The CDR3 DNA follows: TGTGCCAGCAGCTCATTCCAGGGGGGCATTCAGTACTTC. The full variable domain, completed using reference TRBV7-2 and TRBJ2-4, is GAGVSQSPSNKVTEKGKDVELRCDPISGHTALYWYRQSLGQGLEFLIYFQGNSAPDKSGLPSDRFSAERTGGSVSTLTIQRTQQEDSAVYLCASSSFQGGIQYFGAGTRLSVL.

The V and J genes are TRBV7-2 and TRBJ2-1, with unresolved D. The V and J ends lost 5 bases and 6 bases respectively, with 5 bases between them. This CDR3 region has 11 residues. Germline V gene lookup returns CDR1 SGHTA and CDR2 FQGNSA. CDR3 loop: CASSVTNEQFF. For the CDR3, the DNA is TGTGCCAGCAGCGTAACCAATGAGCAGTTCTTC. Drawing the rest from reference TRBV7-2 and TRBJ2-1, the complete variable domain is GAGVSQSPSNKVTEKGKDVELRCDPISGHTALYWYRQSLGQGLEFLIYFQGNSAPDKSGLPSDRFSAERTGGSVSTLTIQRTQQEDSAVYLCASSVTNEQFFGPGTRLTVL.

In nucleotides, the CDR3 is TGTGCCAGCGGCAGACTAGCGGGGGCATACAATGAGCAGTTCTTC. Residues: CASGRLAGAYNEQFF. V gene TRBV2 combines with J gene TRBJ2-1; 12 bases agree with TRBD2. The ends lost 8 bases at V and 4 bases at J; junction bases unmatched: 6. This CDR3 region has 15 residues. CDR1 and CDR2 from the germline V gene are SNHLY and FYNNEI.

This clonotype was recorded a few times. V and J are TRBV7-9 and TRBJ2-3; TRBD2 aligns across 7 bases. J lost 3 bases, V lost 5 bases, and 8 bases had no gene match. Germline loops: CDR1 SEHNR, CDR2 FQNEAQ (reference sequence). The CDR3 length is 15 residues. Here the CDR3 DNA reads TGTGCCAGCAGCCCCACGGGGGGAAGGACAGATACGCAGTATTTT. Its protein is CASSPTGGRTDTQYF.